This T cell receptor (beta chain) emerged from a study of blood T cell repertoires in COVID-19. Study-wide context: Donors in the United States, Italy and Spain gave samples during acute or convalescent COVID-19. The cDNA or gDNA used as material had been derived from T cells, B-cell-depleted T cells, or PBMCs.

Original processing methods: Quantification of nucleated cells was approximated via reference gene primer amplification. Profiled with immunoSEQ multiplex PCR; TCRdb holds only in-frame clones, not every one. Clone size and V and J calls were adopted from that table, with D and trimming inferred from the DNA. The data show about 86,000 clones, approximately 82% seen once. This receptor was identified in an elderly woman with acute or convalescent COVID-19. Sequencing was done on a sample of peripheral blood.

The CDR3 here is CASSPGSGTGELFF. DNA for the CDR3: TGCGCCAGCAGCCCCGGCAGCGGAACCGGGGAGCTGTTTTTT. The rearrangement joins TRBV5-1 to TRBJ2-2; the D gene is possibly TRBD2 (5 bases). With 4 bases removed from V and 5 bases from J, the gap between germline ends came to 12 bases. Germline lookup yields CDR1 SGHRS and CDR2 YFSETQ. The CDR3 contains 14 residues.